A single sample is the source of the 15 T cell receptor beta chains below, sequenced in a study of T cell repertoires in cytomegalovirus infection. TCRdb itself ran the reads through MiXCR, one entry per CDR3 protein. The sample has about 450,000 distinct CDR3 sequences, roughly a third seen once. Sequencing used PBMCs. Receptor source: a human donor in good health (CMV status not recorded). Some clones in this sample may be carry-over from other donors' samples.

Turning to this clonotype: Given a much more abundant clone one base away, this may be a read error. The missing conserved phenylalanine or tryptophan at the end of this CDR3 makes a read error likely. This chain joins TRBV7-8 and TRBJ1-4, with D unresolved. The V end was cut by 1 base, the J end by 8 bases, with 8 bases between. This CDR3 spans 13 amino acids. Germline values: CDR1 SGHVS, CDR2 FQNEAQ. The CDR3 sequence is CASSLVGREKLFC. CDR3 coding DNA: TGTGCCAGCAGCTTAGTGGGTCGCGAAAAACTGTTTTGT.

A few counts support this clonotype. The V gene is TRBV27, the J gene TRBJ2-2; D perhaps matches TRBD1 (6 bases). Germline assignment: CDR1 MNHEY and CDR2 SMNVEV (reference sequence). The CDR3 runs to 13 residues. Deletions cut 8 bases from V and 1 base from J, with 8 bases between. CDR3 protein: CASATGNTGELFF. The CDR3, as DNA: TGTGCCAGCGCGACAGGGAACACCGGGGAGCTGTTTTTT.

This clonotype was seen repeatedly, ten times or more. This chain joins TRBV7-8 and TRBJ1-5; 7 nucleotides agree with TRBD1. The V gene end was trimmed by 3 bases and the J gene end by 5 bases; junction bases not matched to a gene: 10. CDR3 length: 16 amino acids. Looked up from germline, CDR1 is SGHVS and CDR2 is FQNEAQ. The DNA of the CDR3 is TGTGCCAGCAGCTTGGTAGGGGACAGCCGTTATCAGCCCCAGCATTTT. Translation: CASSLVGDSRYQPQHF.

This clonotype has just a few counts. V and J are TRBV6-2 or TRBV6-3 and TRBJ1-5; D is uncertain. The CDR3 spans 14 residues. V was trimmed by 8 bases and J by 5 bases, leaving 16 bases between them. Germline V gene lookup returns CDR1 MNHEY and CDR2 SVGEGT. The CDR3 DNA reads as TGTGCCAGCTCCAGGCGCGGCGGATATCAGCCCCAGCATTTT. Amino acid sequence: CASSRRGGYQPQHF.

This clonotype was detected ten times or more. The V and J genes are TRBV5-6 and TRBJ1-2; D is unclear. Between the trimmed V and J ends, which lost 7 bases and 4 bases, there was a span of 17 bases. Germline-derived CDR1 and CDR2 are SGHDT and YYEEEE. The CDR3 runs 14 residues. The CDR3 DNA sequence: TGTGCCAGCTCGACTGCGGGAGCTCCCTATGGCTACACCTTC. This encodes CASSTAGAPYGYTF.

This clonotype was recorded a few times. The chain links TRBV20-1 to TRBJ2-1; D uncertain. V was clipped by 5 bases and J by 4 bases, with 9 bases between them. This CDR3 has 12 residues. Germline V gene data show CDR1 as DFQATT and CDR2 as SNEGSKA (reference sequence). CDR3 in DNA: TGCAGTGCTCCGGACCGTTACAATGAGCAGTTCTTC. Translating it yields CSAPDRYNEQFF.

With respect to this clonotype: Germline is not matched at one junction end, which may reflect a read error. The V gene is TRBV7-8, the J gene TRBJ2-1; 7 bases align to TRBD2. Germline values: CDR1 SGHVS, CDR2 FQNEAQ. The CDR3 contains 13 residues. The CDR3 sequence: CASGGGDWNEKFF. In DNA, the CDR3 is TGTGCCAGCGGGGGGGGGGATTGGAATGAGAAGTTCTTC.

This rearrangement joins TRBV6-6 to TRBJ1-1; D gene uncertain. Trimming cost V 7 bases and J 7 bases, with 19 bases left between them. The CDR3 is made up of 14 amino acids. Looked up from germline, CDR1 is MNHNY and CDR2 is SVGAGI (reference sequence). The DNA of the CDR3 is TGTGCCAGCACCCACGTAGAGGACGGTGATGAAGCTTTCTTT. It translates to CASTHVEDGDEAFF.

The V gene is TRBV5-1, the J gene TRBJ2-6, with 12 bases matching TRBD2. CDR1 is SGHRS, CDR2 YFSETQ, per germline. This CDR3 spans 19 amino acids. Trimming cost V 1 base and J 1 base; bases outside gene matches: 6. The CDR3 loop is CASSLSGLAGLSGANVLTF. In DNA, the CDR3 is TGCGCCAGCAGCTTGTCCGGACTAGCGGGGTTATCTGGGGCCAACGTCCTGACTTTC.

This clonotype turned up a few times. The rearrangement links TRBV7-9 to TRBJ1-1; TRBD1 matches at 7 bases. Looked up from germline, CDR1 is SEHNR and CDR2 is FQNEAQ (reference sequence). CDR3 length: 15 residues. The V and J ends lost 5 bases and 2 bases, in that order; junction bases with no gene match: 8. CDR3 loop: CASSARQGDNTEAFF. The DNA of the CDR3 is TGTGCCAGCAGCGCCAGACAGGGTGACAACACTGAAGCTTTCTTT.

The sample holds a few counts of this clonotype. The chain carries TRBV7-2 and TRBJ1-6, with D perhaps matching TRBD1 (6 bases). The V and J ends lost 5 bases and 8 bases respectively, with 10 bases between them. In germline, CDR1 is SGHTA, CDR2 FQGNSA. The CDR3 loop spans 13 amino acids. The CDR3 spells CASSRDTYSPLHF. CDR3 DNA sequence: TGTGCCAGCAGCCGGGACACGTATTCACCCCTCCACTTT.

This sequence joins TRBV6-1 and TRBJ2-3, with D possibly called TRBD1 or TRBD2 (6 bases each). The V gene lost 4 bases and the J gene lost 3 bases, with 23 bases spanning the gap. Germline V CDR1 and CDR2: MNHNS, SASEGT. This CDR3 has 18 amino acids. DNA of the CDR3: TGTGCCAGCAGTGCCAGGAGGGGTCGACAGGCCCAGACAGATACGCAGTATTTT. Encoded protein: CASSARRGRQAQTDTQYF.

The sample holds a few counts of this clonotype. The chain employs TRBV28 and TRBJ2-3; 8 bases match TRBD1. This CDR3 contains 15 residues. Germline V gene lookup returns CDR1 MDHEN and CDR2 SYDVKM. V lost 5 bases to trimming and J lost 1 base; unmatched junction nucleotides: 5. The CDR3 region is CASSLPTGGTDTQYF. The DNA of the CDR3 is TGTGCCAGCAGTCTCCCGACAGGGGGCACAGATACGCAGTATTTT.

The chain has TRBV7-2 and TRBJ1-2, with a possible D match to TRBD1 (6 bases). The CDR3 covers 13 residues. Trimming pared 5 bases from V and 8 bases from J, leaving 15 bases between. CDR1 and CDR2 from the germline V gene are SGHTA and FQGNSA. The CDR3 sequence: CASSLRGGGGYTF. The CDR3 DNA reads as TGTGCCAGCAGCCTACGGGGGGGGGGCGGCTACACCTTC.

V gene TRBV20-1 combines with J gene TRBJ2-3; 9 nucleotides agree with TRBD2. CDR1 and CDR2 (germline): DFQATT, SNEGSKA (reference sequence). CDR3 length: 15 amino acids. V dropped 0 bases and J dropped 3; count of bases not matched to a gene: 4. Written as DNA, the CDR3 is TGCAGTGCTAGAGATTCCCTAGCGGGGACAGATACGCAGTATTTT. This codes for CSARDSLAGTDTQYF.